This entry concerns a single T cell receptor (beta chain). Original data processing: How many nucleated cells were present was estimated from reference gene primer amplification. Only in-frame clones appear in the TCRdb table, and some are missing; sequencing was by immunoSEQ multiplex PCR. The DNA gave D and trimming, while V, J and clone size come from that table. The top ten clones hold about 10% of a sample with around 80,000 clones, around 81% of them seen once. This specimen comes from a study of blood T cell repertoires in COVID-19. At the level of the study: Spain, Italy and the United States supplied samples that represented acute and convalescent COVID-19. Sources were T cells, B-cell-depleted T cells, or PBMCs; the material itself was cDNA or gDNA.

The V segment lost 1 base and the J segment 6 bases; nucleotides outside the gene matches: 6. Germline CDR1 and CDR2: SGHRS and YFSETQ. CDR3 size: 14 residues. The TCR comes from a human donor in a cohort sampled during active COVID-19. The chain combines TRBV5-1 with TRBJ2-7, with 8 bases lining up with TRBD2. The specimen was peripheral blood. The CDR3, as DNA: TGCGCCAGCAGCTTGTCCGGGACTAGTTCCGAGCAGTACTTC. Translated, it gives CASSLSGTSSEQYF.